This record looks at one T cell receptor beta chain sequence and its context. Its antigen is unknown. The data were obtained in a study of shared clonotypes between healthy human individuals. CDR3 length: 16 amino acids. J was trimmed by 6 bases and V by 0 bases; bases with no gene match: 5. Germline values: CDR1 SGHDN, CDR2 FVKESK. Participating donors were healthy, HIV-negative adults free of recent acute infections or vaccinations. Whole-study results and caveats: Only blood was sampled, and tissue TCR repertoires likely differ from blood ones.

Genomic DNA (from each subset) was split evenly across several immunoSEQ plates. In the authors' methods: ImmunoSEQ output lacked quality scores and full-length reads, limiting matched filtering. Generated by immunoSEQ multiplex PCR, the TCRdb table keeps only in-frame clones and is missing some. V and J calls and clone size follow that table, whereas D and trimming were derived from the DNA. The table includes approximately 500,000 clones, 79% detected once. The J gene is TRBJ2-1, the V gene TRBV14; 10 bases agree with TRBD2. The receptor was isolated from a woman between 40 and 50 years old in good health. Some clones in this sample may be carry-over from other donors' samples. Sequencing input: PBMCs. CDR3 in amino acids: CASSQELTSGINEQFF. The CDR3 coding sequence is TGTGCCAGCAGCCAAGAATTAACTAGCGGGATCAATGAGCAGTTCTTC.